This is a list of T cell receptor beta chains from one sample in a study of cytomegalovirus exposure and HLA in healthy donors. Sequencing was performed with immunoSEQ multiplex PCR; in TCRdb, only in-frame clones are kept and a portion is missing. The table includes about 330,000 clones, 80% to 90% detected once. The sample consisted of PBMCs. These receptors were obtained from a woman under 30 in good health and CMV-seronegative. CDR3s include the opening cysteine and the closing phenylalanine or tryptophan.

v_gene: TRBV6-5; CDR3aa: CASSYSHRDNEQYF
v_gene: TRBV27; CDR3aa: CATPPQTGSGANYGYTF
v_gene: TRBV5-4; CDR3aa: CASSSPGQAIHEQYF
v_gene: TRBV9; CDR3aa: CASSVESRGGGYTF
v_gene: TRBV18; CDR3aa: CASSPPGTGFHEQYF
v_gene: TRBV27; CDR3aa: CASSPRLAGGYEQYF
v_gene: TRBV7-3; CDR3aa: CASSRGTSNTGELFF
v_gene: TRBV4-3; CDR3aa: CASSQDGASGVADTQYF
v_gene: TRBV2; CDR3aa: CASRTRTLEQFF
v_gene: TRBV7-8; CDR3aa: CASSPYIYSGERYEQYF
v_gene: TRBV18; CDR3aa: CASSPQPGGTYEQYF
v_gene: TRBV4-2; CDR3aa: CASSHPEETQYF
v_gene: TRBV5-1; CDR3aa: CASSLGVAYTEAFF
v_gene: TRBV6-5; CDR3aa: CANSYSRLAGGYEQYF
v_gene: TRBV4-1; CDR3aa: CASSQIWTGGTQGPQHF
v_gene: TRBV27; CDR3aa: CASRTGIGNTGELFF
v_gene: TRBV18; CDR3aa: CASSPPFGEQYF
v_gene: TRBV6-5; CDR3aa: CASSRSGVSYQPQHF
v_gene: TRBV5-1; CDR3aa: CASSLNYLSGTQYF
v_gene: TRBV5-1; CDR3aa: CASSGRSPGGLSGSYEQYF
v_gene: TRBV6-1; CDR3aa: CASSEGGQAATF
v_gene: TRBV27; CDR3aa: CASSPRQGHQPQHF
v_gene: TRBV7-2; CDR3aa: CASSSQTGGNEQFF